This T cell receptor (beta chain) was sequenced for a study of blood T cell repertoires in COVID-19. Across the whole study: Researchers got acute and convalescent COVID-19 samples from the United States, Italy and Spain. Sources were T cells, B-cell-depleted T cells, or PBMCs; the material itself was cDNA or gDNA.

CDR1 is SQVTM, CDR2 ANQGSEA, per germline. The length of the CDR3 is 12 residues. V lost 4 bases to trimming and J lost 8 bases, with 12 bases between them. Authors' data handling: Researchers report that nucleated cell counts were estimated from reference gene primer amplification. The table came from immunoSEQ multiplex PCR; TCRdb's copy has only in-frame clones and leaves some out. The V and J calls and clone size are taken from that table; D and trimming were inferred from the DNA. The data show 88,000 or so clones, about four fifths seen once. This receptor was taken from a human donor in a cohort sampled during active COVID-19. Input material: peripheral blood. V and J are TRBV29-1 and TRBJ2-1; maybe TRBD1 (6 bases). DNA of the CDR3: TGCAGCGTTGTTAGGACAGATTATGAGCAGTTCTTC. As protein: CSVVRTDYEQFF.